Shown below are 27 T cell receptor beta chains from a single sample sequenced in a study of T cells in Graves' hyperthyroidism and ophthalmopathy. Researchers took RNA transcripts and amplified the TCR beta CDR3 regions from them. The HTBI set primed first-round TCR CDR3 RT-PCR. A single record per CDR3 protein comes from TCRdb applying MiXCR to the multiplex PCR reads. The table lists around 600,000 distinct CDR3 sequences, more than 12% of them singletons. The sequenced material came from blood. The source of these receptors is a woman between 50 and 59 years old with Graves' ophthalmopathy.

Regarding this clonotype: Relative to the germline gene, one junction end is altered; a read error may explain this. This chain joins TRBV7-9 and TRBJ2-1, with no clear D. The germline gives CDR1 SEHNR, CDR2 FQNEAQ (reference sequence). The length of the CDR3 is 15 residues. CDR3 nucleotide sequence: TGTGCCAGCAGCTTTGGTCAATTTAACTACAGTGAGCAGTTCTTC. Translated, it gives CASSFGQFNYSEQFF. The entire variable domain, with the rest obtained from reference TRBV7-9 and TRBJ2-1, is as follows: DTGVSQNPRHKITKRGQNVTFRCDPISEHNRLYWYRQTLGQGPEFLTYFQNEAQLEKSRLLSDRFSAERPKGSFSTLEIQRTEQGDSAMYLCASSFGQFNYSEQFFGPGTRLTVL.

Ten or more counts support this clonotype. The V and J genes are TRBV2 and TRBJ2-1; tentative D call: TRBD2 (5 bases). V was trimmed by 6 bases and J by 0 bases, leaving 12 bases between them. This CDR3 has 15 residues. The germline CDR1 and CDR2 sequences are SNHLY and FYNNEI. CDR3 in DNA: TGTGCCAGCAGGTTCGGTGCGGGCTCCTACAATGAGCAGTTCTTC. This gives the protein CASRFGAGSYNEQFF.

This clonotype was detected ten times or more. The rearrangement uses TRBV7-2 and TRBJ2-5; D call uncertain. V was trimmed by 0 bases and J by 5 bases, leaving 10 bases between them. Looked up from germline, CDR1 is SGHTA and CDR2 is FQGNSA. CDR3 length: 14 amino acids. The CDR3 spells CASSLARSTETQYF. CDR3 DNA sequence: TGTGCCAGCAGCTTAGCCAGGAGTACCGAGACCCAGTACTTC.

The CDR3 bases are TGCAGTGCTAGGGGCCAGTTGGGCAATCAGCCCCAGCATTTT. Protein: CSARGQLGNQPQHF. The chain links TRBV20-1 to TRBJ1-5, with D hard to call. CDR3 size: 14 residues. V lost 3 bases, J lost 2 bases, and 11 bases lay in between. Germline CDR1 is DFQATT and CDR2 is SNEGSKA (reference sequence).

J is TRBJ1-3 and V is TRBV6-5; TRBD1 might be the D (6 bases). The CDR3 is 14 residues long. V dropped 2 bases and J dropped 4 bases, with 9 bases sitting between them. Germline lookup yields CDR1 MNHEY and CDR2 SVGAGI. The CDR3 nucleotides read TGTGCCAGCAGTTACACTACAGGGGGAAACACCATATATTTT. Translating gives CASSYTTGGNTIYF.

This clonotype has only a few counts. The chain is built from TRBV6-2 or TRBV6-3 and TRBJ2-1; no reliable D call. The ends were cut back, 5 bases at V and 9 bases at J, with 11 bases in the middle. Germline loops: CDR1 MNHEY, CDR2 SVGEGT. The CDR3 spans 12 residues. The CDR3 region is CASSIYGGEQFF. In DNA form, the CDR3 reads TGTGCCAGCAGTATATACGGCGGTGAGCAGTTCTTC.

The chain has TRBV6-1 and TRBJ2-3; TRBD2 aligns across 11 bases. Germline CDR1 is MNHNS and CDR2 is SASEGT. The CDR3 totals 15 residues. V lost 5 bases and J lost 4; bases outside the gene matches: 5. CDR3: CASSFTSGSADTQYF. CDR3 bases: TGTGCCAGCAGTTTCACTAGCGGGAGCGCAGATACGCAGTATTTT.

This clonotype was seen at least ten times. The gene calls are TRBV28 and TRBJ2-7; possibly TRBD2 for D (7 bases). The CDR3 consists of 16 residues. Trimming stripped 2 bases from V and 4 bases from J, with 18 bases between. Looked up from germline, CDR1 is MDHEN and CDR2 is SYDVKM. The CDR3 region has the DNA TGTGCCAGCAGTTTACATGCTGGGGGGGCAGCTTACGAGCAGTACTTC. Its protein is CASSLHAGGAAYEQYF.

The table lists this clonotype with a few counts. V is TRBV4-2 and J is TRBJ2-3, with D possibly TRBD2 on 7 matching bases. Trimming took off 4 bases at V and 4 bases at J, with 15 bases between the two ends. CDR1 is LGHNA and CDR2 is YNFKEQ in the germline V gene. This CDR3 has 15 amino acids. CDR3 nucleotides: TGTGCCAGCAGCCCCCGATGGGAGGGGGCAGATACGCAGTATTTT. It specifies CASSPRWEGADTQYF.

A word on this clonotype: One base away lies a much larger clone, so this may be a sequencing read error. V usage is TRBV20-1 and J usage is TRBJ1-5; D unclear. The CDR3 has 14 residues. Looked up from germline, CDR1 is DFQATT and CDR2 is SNEGSKA (reference sequence). V was clipped by 3 bases and J by 8 bases, with 17 bases between them. CDR3 DNA: TGCAGTGCTAGCGCTAGTTGGCCCGAGGAGCCCCAGCATTTT. Residues: CSASASWPEEPQHF.

This clonotype was observed a few times. This sequence joins TRBV7-9 and TRBJ2-7; weak D call: TRBD1 (6 bases). The CDR3 contains 14 residues. With 2 bases removed from V and 1 base from J, the gap between germline ends came to 9 bases. From germline, CDR1 is SEHNR and CDR2 FQNEAQ (reference sequence). DNA for the CDR3: TGTGCCAGCAGCTTATGGCAGGGGTCCTACGAGCAGTACTTC. This sequence encodes CASSLWQGSYEQYF.

This clonotype was detected many times. V is TRBV29-1 and J is TRBJ1-1; D is uncertain. Trimming pared 2 bases from V and 0 bases from J, leaving 13 bases between. The CDR3 has 15 residues. Germline CDR1 SQVTM, CDR2 ANQGSEA. The CDR3 reads CSVERSGSMNTEAFF. In nucleotides, the CDR3 is TGCAGCGTTGAAAGATCGGGGAGCATGAACACTGAAGCTTTCTTT.

The chain carries TRBV12-3 or TRBV12-4 and TRBJ2-5; 9 bases fit TRBD2. J was trimmed by 5 bases and V by 3 bases; bases with no gene match: 10. CDR3 length: 16 residues. In DNA form, the CDR3 reads TGTGCCAGCAGTTTGAGGCGGGAGGGCCCTGGGGAGACCCAGTACTTC. Its translation is CASSLRREGPGETQYF.

This clonotype has a count of ten or more. The chain combines TRBV5-1 with TRBJ2-6, with D hard to call. Trimming cost V 4 bases and J 0 bases, with 8 bases left between them. There are 15 residues in the CDR3. Germline loops: CDR1 SGHRS, CDR2 YFSETQ. CDR3 loop: CASSQARSGANVLTF. CDR3 in DNA: TGCGCCAGCAGCCAAGCGCGCTCTGGGGCCAACGTCCTGACTTTC.

The table lists this clonotype with a few counts. The chain joins TRBV12-3 or TRBV12-4 to TRBJ2-1, with D unresolved. The CDR3 length is 16 residues. Deletions cut 1 base from V and 6 bases from J, with 16 bases between. The CDR3 DNA sequence: TGTGCCAGCAGTTTAGTTCAGATCCCAGCGACCAATGAGCAGTTCTTC. Translating gives CASSLVQIPATNEQFF.

This clonotype was seen a few times. V usage is TRBV5-1 and J usage is TRBJ2-1, with 7 bases matching TRBD1. Unmatched junction bases numbered 4, after V lost 0 bases and J lost 4 bases. The CDR3 consists of 15 residues. CDR1 is SGHRS and CDR2 is YFSETQ in the germline V gene. For the CDR3, the DNA is TGCGCCAGCAGCTTGGGACAGGGTGGGTACAATGAGCAGTTCTTC. Its protein product is CASSLGQGGYNEQFF. Drawing the rest from reference TRBV5-1 and TRBJ2-1, the complete variable domain is KAGVTQTPRYLIKTRGQQVTLSCSPISGHRSVSWYQQTPGQGLQFLFEYFSETQRNKGNFPGRFSGRQFSNSRSEMNVSTLELGDSALYLCASSLGQGGYNEQFFGPGTRLTVL.

This clonotype showed up just a few times. A much larger clone lies one base from this, so it may be a read error. The chain links TRBV11-2 to TRBJ1-2, with D perhaps TRBD1 (5 bases). The CDR3 extends over 12 amino acids. Trimming removed 4 bases from V and 12 bases from J, with 15 bases in between. The germline CDR1 and CDR2 sequences are SGHAT and FQNNGV. CDR3 sequence reads: CASSYVERGHTF. The CDR3 nucleotides are TGTGCCAGCAGCTATGTCGAGCGGGGCCACACCTTC. The full variable domain, rest sourced from reference TRBV11-2 and TRBJ1-2, is EAGVAQSPRYKIIEKRQSVAFWCNPISGHATLYWYQQILGQGPKLLIQFQNNGVVDDSQLPKDRFSAERLKGVDSTLKIQPAKLEDSAVYLCASSYVERGHTFGSGTRLTVV.

The V and J genes are TRBV18 and TRBJ1-5; D is uncertain. Trimming took off 3 bases at V and 0 bases at J, with 9 bases between the two ends. Germline-derived CDR1 and CDR2 are KGHSH and LQKENI. The CDR3 length is 15 residues. CDR3 amino acids: CASSPGTNSNQPQHF. The DNA of the CDR3 is TGTGCCAGCTCACCGGGTACGAATAGCAATCAGCCCCAGCATTTT.

This clonotype has only a few counts. It may be a read error: a sequence one base away is much more abundant. V usage is TRBV7-2 and J usage is TRBJ2-5; D may be TRBD2 (6 bases). Germline CDR1 reads SGHTA; CDR2 reads FQGNSA. This CDR3 region has 13 residues. Here the CDR3 reads CASSLTATGLQDF. CDR3 DNA sequence: TGTGCCAGCAGCTTAACGGCAACGGGACTCCAGGACTTC.

This clonotype was seen many times. The V and J genes are TRBV18 and TRBJ2-3, with 10 bases that match TRBD2. The CDR3 sequence is 16 residues long. Per the germline V gene, CDR1 is KGHSH and CDR2 is LQKENI. The V gene end was trimmed by 6 bases and the J gene end by 4 bases; junction bases not matched to a gene: 10. For the CDR3, the DNA is TGTGCCAGCTCCCGGACTAGCGGCCCCGGCCCAGATACGCAGTATTTT. Encoded protein: CASSRTSGPGPDTQYF.

In this sample, this clonotype turned up many times. In DNA form, the CDR3 reads TGCGCCAGCAGCTTGGCGGGACAGCAACAAGAGACCCAGTACTTC. This codes for CASSLAGQQQETQYF. The chain uses TRBV5-1 and TRBJ2-5, with 7 bases matching TRBD1. The CDR3 runs 15 residues. The germline CDR1 and CDR2 sequences are SGHRS and YFSETQ. J gave up 2 bases and V 0 bases, and 4 bases lay outside the gene matches. The full variable domain, in which reference TRBV5-1 and TRBJ2-5 provide the parts outside the CDR3, is KAGVTQTPRYLIKTRGQQVTLSCSPISGHRSVSWYQQTPGQGLQFLFEYFSETQRNKGNFPGRFSGRQFSNSRSEMNVSTLELGDSALYLCASSLAGQQQETQYFGPGTRLLVL.

This clonotype was recorded at least ten times. The J gene is TRBJ2-1, the V gene TRBV12-3 or TRBV12-4; D is ambiguous. CDR3 length: 14 residues. Between the trimmed V and J ends, which lost 3 bases and 5 bases, there was a span of 11 bases. The CDR3 coding sequence is TGTGCCAGCAGTTTGTTGCTAGTACACAATGAGCAGTTCTTC. Protein: CASSLLLVHNEQFF.

A note on this clonotype: This could be a read error, since a much larger clone is one nucleotide away. The CDR3 nucleotides read TGCGCCAGCAGTGAGTCTGAGGGACAGTCCCTATACTACGAGCAGTACTTC. Translated, it gives CASSESEGQSLYYEQYF. This sequence joins TRBV10-1 and TRBJ2-7, with 7 bases lining up with TRBD1. V dropped 0 bases and J dropped 3; count of bases not matched to a gene: 11. The CDR3 covers 17 residues. CDR1 and CDR2 (germline): WNHNN, SYGVQD (reference sequence).

This clonotype has a count of ten or more. The V and J genes are TRBV28 and TRBJ1-1, with D perhaps TRBD1 (5 bases). Trimming pared 3 bases from V and 10 bases from J, leaving 12 bases between. The germline V gene has CDR1 MDHEN and CDR2 SYDVKM. The CDR3 is 12 residues long. This CDR3 is CASSFLWGVAFF. The CDR3 bases are TGTGCCAGCAGTTTTTTGTGGGGCGTAGCTTTCTTT.

This clonotype was observed many times. The V call is TRBV7-9, the J call TRBJ2-7; D may be TRBD1 (6 bases). V was trimmed by 5 bases and J by 5 bases, leaving 19 bases between them. From germline, CDR1 is SEHNR and CDR2 FQNEAQ (reference sequence). The CDR3 length is 15 residues. The CDR3 nucleotides are TGTGCCAGCAGCCCCAAGGACAGATTGGGCCACGAGCAGTACTTC. This sequence encodes CASSPKDRLGHEQYF.

This clonotype was counted a few times. In DNA form, the CDR3 reads TGTGCCAGCAGCGCAGGGGGACTAGCGGGAGGGTCCGGGGAGCTGTTTTTT. Residues: CASSAGGLAGGSGELFF. The V call is TRBV9, the J call TRBJ2-2; TRBD2 agrees at 16 bases. CDR1 and CDR2 from the germline V gene are SGDLS and YYNGEE. CDR3 length equals 17 residues. The J segment lost 6 bases and the V segment lost 3 bases, leaving 5 bases of the junction unmatched.

This chain uses TRBV19 with TRBJ2-1; perhaps TRBD1 as D (6 bases). V was cut by 6 bases and J by 9 bases, with 18 bases left in between. The germline gives CDR1 LNHDA, CDR2 SQIVND (reference sequence). The CDR3 extends over 14 amino acids. The DNA of the CDR3 is TGTGCCAGTAGGCGACAACAGGGTTTCGCTGAGCAGTTCTTC. Amino acids: CASRRQQGFAEQFF.